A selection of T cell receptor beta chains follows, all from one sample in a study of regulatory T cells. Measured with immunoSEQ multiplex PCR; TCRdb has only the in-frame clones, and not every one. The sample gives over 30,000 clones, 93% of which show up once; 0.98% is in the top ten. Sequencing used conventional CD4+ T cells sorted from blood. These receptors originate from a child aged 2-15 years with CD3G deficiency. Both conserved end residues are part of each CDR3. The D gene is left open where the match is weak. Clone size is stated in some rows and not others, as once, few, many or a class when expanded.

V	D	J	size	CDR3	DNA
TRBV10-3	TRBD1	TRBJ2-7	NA	CAISERGQGYEQYF	TGTGCCATCAGTGAGAGGGGACAGGGATACGAGCAGTACTTC
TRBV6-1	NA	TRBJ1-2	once	CASRQSGAAYGYTF	TGTGCCAGCAGGCAAAGCGGGGCAGCTTATGGCTACACCTTC
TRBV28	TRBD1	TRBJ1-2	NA	CASSPGQAGGYTF	TGTGCCAGCAGTCCCGGACAGGCAGGTGGCTACACCTTC
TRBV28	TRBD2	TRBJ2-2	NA	CASRLAGNTGELFF	TGTGCCAGCCGACTAGCGGGCAACACCGGGGAGCTGTTTTTT
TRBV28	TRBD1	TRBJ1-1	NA	CASSLWPTLTGRGTEAFF	TGTGCCAGCAGTTTATGGCCAACCCTGACAGGGCGAGGCACTGAAGCTTTCTTT
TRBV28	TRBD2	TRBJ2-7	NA	CASSSPHSGRGYEQYF	TGTGCCAGCAGTTCCCCCCATAGCGGGAGGGGATACGAGCAGTACTTC
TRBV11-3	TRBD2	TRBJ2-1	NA	CASSPGLVLADSYNEQFF	TGTGCCAGCAGCCCCGGACTAGTGCTTGCCGACTCCTACAATGAGCAGTTCTTC
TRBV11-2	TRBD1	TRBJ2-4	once	CASSSGQGNIQYF	TGTGCCAGCAGCTCGGGACAGGGAAACATTCAGTACTTC
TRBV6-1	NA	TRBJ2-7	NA	CASSKWDGSYEQYF	TGTGCCAGCAGTAAGTGGGACGGCTCCTACGAGCAGTACTTC
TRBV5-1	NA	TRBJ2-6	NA	CASSAGAYNPGANVLTF	TGCGCCAGCAGCGCCGGGGCTTATAACCCTGGGGCCAACGTCCTGACTTTC
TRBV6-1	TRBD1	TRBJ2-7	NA	CASSVNRGTYEQYF	TGTGCCAGCAGTGTTAACAGGGGCACCTACGAGCAGTACTTC
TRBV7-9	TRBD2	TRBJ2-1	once	CASSRLAGPYGEQFF	TGTGCCAGCAGCCGACTAGCGGGCCCCTACGGTGAGCAGTTCTTC
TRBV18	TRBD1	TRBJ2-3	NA	CASSKGQGNPRTDTQYF	TGTGCCAGCTCAAAAGGACAGGGAAACCCACGGACAGATACGCAGTATTTT
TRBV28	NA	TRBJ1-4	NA	CASGVYEKLFF	TGTGCCAGCGGGGTATATGAAAAACTGTTTTTT
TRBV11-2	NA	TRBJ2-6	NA	CASSLDHVRSHSGANVLTF	TGTGCCAGCAGCTTAGATCATGTCAGGTCCCACTCTGGGGCCAACGTCCTGACTTTC
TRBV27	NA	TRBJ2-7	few	CASRPHLRAYEQYF	TGTGCCAGCAGGCCCCACCTTAGAGCCTACGAGCAGTACTTC
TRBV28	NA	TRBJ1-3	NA	CASSLRQGSEGNTIYF	TGTGCCAGCAGTTTAAGGCAGGGGTCGGAAGGAAACACCATATATTTT
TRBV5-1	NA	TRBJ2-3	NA	CASSSLASNTDTQYF	TGCGCCAGCAGCTCTCTGGCGTCCAACACAGATACGCAGTATTTT
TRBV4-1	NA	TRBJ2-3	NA	CASSQDQYGDTQYF	TGCGCCAGCAGCCAAGATCAGTATGGAGATACGCAGTATTTT
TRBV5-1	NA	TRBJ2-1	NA	CASSPVGGVYNEQFF	TGCGCCAGCAGCCCGGTCGGAGGGGTGTACAATGAGCAGTTCTTC
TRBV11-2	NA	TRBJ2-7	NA	CASSLDQGGAYEQYF	TGTGCCAGCAGCTTAGATCAAGGAGGGGCCTACGAGCAGTACTTC
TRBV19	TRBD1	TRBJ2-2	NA	CASSIVTGGSTGELFF	TGTGCCAGTAGTATAGTAACAGGGGGATCCACCGGGGAGCTGTTTTTT
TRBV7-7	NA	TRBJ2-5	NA	CASSLARGETQYF	TGTGCCAGCAGCTTAGCGCGTGGAGAGACCCAGTACTTC
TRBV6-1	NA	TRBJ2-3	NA	CASTISGGTDTQYF	TGTGCCAGCACCATAAGCGGCGGGACAGATACGCAGTATTTT